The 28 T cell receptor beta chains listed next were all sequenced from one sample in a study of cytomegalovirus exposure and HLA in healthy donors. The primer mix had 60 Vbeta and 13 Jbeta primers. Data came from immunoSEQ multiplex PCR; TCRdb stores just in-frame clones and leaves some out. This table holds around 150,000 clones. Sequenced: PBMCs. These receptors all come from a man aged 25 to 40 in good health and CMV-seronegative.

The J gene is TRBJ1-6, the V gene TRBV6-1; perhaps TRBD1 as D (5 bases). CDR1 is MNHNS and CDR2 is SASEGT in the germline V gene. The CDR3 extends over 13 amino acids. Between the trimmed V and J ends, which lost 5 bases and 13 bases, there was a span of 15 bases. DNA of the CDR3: TGTGCCAGCAGTACAATCCCTGGGGGGCCCCTCCACTTT. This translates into CASSTIPGGPLHF.

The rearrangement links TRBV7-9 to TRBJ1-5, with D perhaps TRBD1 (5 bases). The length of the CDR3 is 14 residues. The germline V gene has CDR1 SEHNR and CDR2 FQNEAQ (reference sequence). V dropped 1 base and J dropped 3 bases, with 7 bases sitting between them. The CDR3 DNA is TGTGCCAGCAGCTTAGGGGGACTCAATCAGCCCCAGCATTTT. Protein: CASSLGGLNQPQHF.

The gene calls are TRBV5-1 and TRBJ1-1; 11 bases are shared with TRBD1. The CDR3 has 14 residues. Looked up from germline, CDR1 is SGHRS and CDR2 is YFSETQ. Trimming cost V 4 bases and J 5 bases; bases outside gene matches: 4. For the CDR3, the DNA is TGCGCCAGCAGCGGGGACAGGGGGGGAACTGAAGCTTTCTTT. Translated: CASSGDRGGTEAFF.

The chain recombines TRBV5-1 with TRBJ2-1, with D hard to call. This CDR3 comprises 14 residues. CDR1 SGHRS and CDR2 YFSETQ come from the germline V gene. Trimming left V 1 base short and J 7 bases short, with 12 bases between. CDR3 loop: CASSLLGARNEQFF. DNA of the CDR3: TGCGCCAGCAGCTTGTTGGGTGCTAGGAATGAGCAGTTCTTC. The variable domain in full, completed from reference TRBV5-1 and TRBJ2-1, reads KAGVTQTPRYLIKTRGQQVTLSCSPISGHRSVSWYQQTPGQGLQFLFEYFSETQRNKGNFPGRFSGRQFSNSRSEMNVSTLELGDSALYLCASSLLGARNEQFFGPGTRLTVL.

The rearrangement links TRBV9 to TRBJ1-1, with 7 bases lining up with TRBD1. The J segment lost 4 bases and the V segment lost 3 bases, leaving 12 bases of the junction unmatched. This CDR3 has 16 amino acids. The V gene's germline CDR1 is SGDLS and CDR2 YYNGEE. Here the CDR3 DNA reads TGTGCCAGCAGCGCCCGACAGGGTGTCGGGTCCACTGAAGCTTTCTTT. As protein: CASSARQGVGSTEAFF.

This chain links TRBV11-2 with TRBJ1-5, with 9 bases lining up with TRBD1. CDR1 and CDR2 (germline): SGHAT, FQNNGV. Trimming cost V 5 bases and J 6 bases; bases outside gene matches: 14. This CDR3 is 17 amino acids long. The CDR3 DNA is TGTGCCAGCAGCCAATCTACCGGGACAGGGATGAGTCAGCCCCAGCATTTT. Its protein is CASSQSTGTGMSQPQHF.

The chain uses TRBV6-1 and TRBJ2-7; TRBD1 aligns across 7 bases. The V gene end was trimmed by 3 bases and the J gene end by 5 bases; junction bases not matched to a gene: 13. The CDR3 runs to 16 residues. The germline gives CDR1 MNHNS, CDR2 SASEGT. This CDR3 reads CASSEVPGGDNDEQYF. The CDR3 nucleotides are TGTGCCAGCAGTGAGGTACCAGGGGGAGATAACGACGAGCAGTACTTC.

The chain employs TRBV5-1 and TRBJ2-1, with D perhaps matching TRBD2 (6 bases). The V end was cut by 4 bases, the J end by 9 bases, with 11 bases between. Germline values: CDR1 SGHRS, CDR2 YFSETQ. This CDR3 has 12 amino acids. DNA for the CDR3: TGCGCCAGCAGCCCCCCCGGGGGTGAGCAGTTCTTC. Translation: CASSPPGGEQFF.

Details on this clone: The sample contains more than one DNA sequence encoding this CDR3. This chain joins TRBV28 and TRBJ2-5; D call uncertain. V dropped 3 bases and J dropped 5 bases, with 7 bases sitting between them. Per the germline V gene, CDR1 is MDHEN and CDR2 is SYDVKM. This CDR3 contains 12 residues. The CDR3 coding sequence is TGTGCCAGCAGTTTGATCAGGGAGACCCAGTACTTC. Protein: CASSLIRETQYF.

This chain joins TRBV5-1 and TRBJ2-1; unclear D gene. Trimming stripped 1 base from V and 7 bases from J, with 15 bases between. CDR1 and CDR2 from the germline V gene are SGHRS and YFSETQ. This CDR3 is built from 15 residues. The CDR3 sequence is CASSLSSIARNEQFF. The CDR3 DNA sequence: TGCGCCAGCAGCTTGTCGTCGATAGCTAGGAATGAGCAGTTCTTC.

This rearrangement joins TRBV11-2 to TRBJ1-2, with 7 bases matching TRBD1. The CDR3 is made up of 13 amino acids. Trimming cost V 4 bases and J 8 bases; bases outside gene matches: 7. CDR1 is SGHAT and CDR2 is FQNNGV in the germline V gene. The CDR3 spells CASSSQGRRGYTF. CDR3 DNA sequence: TGTGCCAGCAGCTCACAGGGGCGTCGGGGCTACACCTTC. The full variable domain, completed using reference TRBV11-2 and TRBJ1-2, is EAGVAQSPRYKIIEKRQSVAFWCNPISGHATLYWYQQILGQGPKLLIQFQNNGVVDDSQLPKDRFSAERLKGVDSTLKIQPAKLEDSAVYLCASSSQGRRGYTFGSGTRLTVV.

The CDR3 loop reads CASSDGTGGISPLHF. CDR3 nucleotide sequence: TGTGCCAGCAGTGACGGAACAGGGGGCATTTCACCCCTCCACTTT. J is TRBJ1-6 and V is TRBV2; 9 bases are shared with TRBD1. The CDR3 has 15 residues. Trimming removed 3 bases from V and 9 bases from J; junction bases left unmatched: 6. Per the germline V gene, CDR1 is SNHLY and CDR2 is FYNNEI.

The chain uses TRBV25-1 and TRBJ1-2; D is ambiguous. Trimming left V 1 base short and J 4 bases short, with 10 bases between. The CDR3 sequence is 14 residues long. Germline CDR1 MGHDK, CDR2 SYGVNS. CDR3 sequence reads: CASSEFFTAYGYTF. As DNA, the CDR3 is TGTGCCAGCAGTGAATTCTTTACAGCCTATGGCTACACCTTC.

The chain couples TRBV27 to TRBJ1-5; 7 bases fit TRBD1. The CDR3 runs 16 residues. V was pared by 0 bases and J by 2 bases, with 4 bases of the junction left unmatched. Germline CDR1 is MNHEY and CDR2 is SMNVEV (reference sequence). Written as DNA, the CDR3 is TGTGCCAGCAGTTTATCAGCGACAGGGCGCAATCAGCCCCAGCATTTT. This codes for CASSLSATGRNQPQHF.

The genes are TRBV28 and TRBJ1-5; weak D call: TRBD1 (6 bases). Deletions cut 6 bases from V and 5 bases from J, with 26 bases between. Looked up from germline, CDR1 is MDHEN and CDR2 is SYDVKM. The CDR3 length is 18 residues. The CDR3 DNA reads TGTGCCAGCAGCGCGAGGGGGACCCACTACCCCCCCGATCAGCCCCAGCATTTT. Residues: CASSARGTHYPPDQPQHF.

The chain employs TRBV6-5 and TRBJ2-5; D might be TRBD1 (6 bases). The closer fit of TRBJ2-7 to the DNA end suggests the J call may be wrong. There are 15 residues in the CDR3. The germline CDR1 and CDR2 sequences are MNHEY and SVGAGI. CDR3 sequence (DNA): TGTGCCAGCAGTTACTCGGGGGCGGCCAGGGACGAGCAGTACTTC. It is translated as CASSYSGAARDEQYF.

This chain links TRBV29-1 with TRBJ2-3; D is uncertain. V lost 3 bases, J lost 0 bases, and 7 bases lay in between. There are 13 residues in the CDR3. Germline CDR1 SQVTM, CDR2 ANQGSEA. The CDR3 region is CSVDNGSTDTQYF. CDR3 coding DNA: TGCAGCGTTGATAACGGGAGCACAGATACGCAGTATTTT.

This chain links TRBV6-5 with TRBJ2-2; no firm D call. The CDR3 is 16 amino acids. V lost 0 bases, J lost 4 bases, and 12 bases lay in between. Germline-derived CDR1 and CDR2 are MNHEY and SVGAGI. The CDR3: CASSYSLGSATGELFF. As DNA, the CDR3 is TGTGCCAGCAGTTACTCCCTGGGCTCTGCCACCGGGGAGCTGTTTTTT.

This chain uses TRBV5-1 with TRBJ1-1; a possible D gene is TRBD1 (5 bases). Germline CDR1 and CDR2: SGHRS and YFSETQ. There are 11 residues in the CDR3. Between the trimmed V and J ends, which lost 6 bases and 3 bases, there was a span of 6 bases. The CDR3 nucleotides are TGCGCCAGCACGGGGGACACTGAAGCTTTCTTT. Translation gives CASTGDTEAFF.

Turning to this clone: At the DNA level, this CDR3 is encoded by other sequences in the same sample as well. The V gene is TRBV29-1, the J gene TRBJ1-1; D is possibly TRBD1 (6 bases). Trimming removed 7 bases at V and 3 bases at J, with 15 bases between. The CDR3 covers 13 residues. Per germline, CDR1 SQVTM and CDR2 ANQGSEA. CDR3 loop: CSGQSQGDTEAFF. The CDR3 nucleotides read TGCAGCGGGCAGTCACAGGGAGACACTGAAGCTTTCTTT.

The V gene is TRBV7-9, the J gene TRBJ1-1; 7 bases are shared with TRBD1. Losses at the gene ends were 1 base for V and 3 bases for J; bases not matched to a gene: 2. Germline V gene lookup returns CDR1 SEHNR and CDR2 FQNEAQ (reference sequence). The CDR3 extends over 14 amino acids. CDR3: CASSLGGQYTEAFF. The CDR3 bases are TGTGCCAGCAGCTTAGGGGGACAGTACACTGAAGCTTTCTTT.

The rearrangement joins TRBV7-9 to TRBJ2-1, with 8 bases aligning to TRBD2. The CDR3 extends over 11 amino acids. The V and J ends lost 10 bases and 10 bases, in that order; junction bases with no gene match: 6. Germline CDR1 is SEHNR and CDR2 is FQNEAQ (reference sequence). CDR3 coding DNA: TGTGCCACCACGGGAGGGTGGGAGCAGTTCTTC. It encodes CATTGGWEQFF.

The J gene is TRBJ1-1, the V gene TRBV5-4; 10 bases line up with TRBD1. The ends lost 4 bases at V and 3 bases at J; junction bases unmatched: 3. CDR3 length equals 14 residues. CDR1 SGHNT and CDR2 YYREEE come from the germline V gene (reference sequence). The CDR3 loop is CASSRQGAYTEAFF. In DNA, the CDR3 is TGTGCCAGCAGCCGACAGGGGGCTTACACTGAAGCTTTCTTT. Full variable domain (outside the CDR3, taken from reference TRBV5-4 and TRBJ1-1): ETGVTQSPTHLIKTRGQQVTLRCSSQSGHNTVSWYQQALGQGPQFIFQYYREEENGRGNFPPRFSGLQFPNYSSELNVNALELDDSALYLCASSRQGAYTEAFFGQGTRLTVV.

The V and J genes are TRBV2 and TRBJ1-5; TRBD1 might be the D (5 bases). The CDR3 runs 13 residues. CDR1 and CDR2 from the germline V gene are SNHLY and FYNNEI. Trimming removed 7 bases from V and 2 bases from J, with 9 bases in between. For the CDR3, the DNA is TGTGCCAGCACCCCGGGGGGCAATCAGCCCCAGCATTTT. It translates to CASTPGGNQPQHF.

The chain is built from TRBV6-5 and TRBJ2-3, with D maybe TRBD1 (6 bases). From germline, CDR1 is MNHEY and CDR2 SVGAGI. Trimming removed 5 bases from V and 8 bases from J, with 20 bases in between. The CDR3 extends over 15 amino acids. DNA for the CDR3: TGTGCCAGCAGTCCCTCGGGTTCAGGGGCGGCTACGCAGTATTTT. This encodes CASSPSGSGAATQYF.

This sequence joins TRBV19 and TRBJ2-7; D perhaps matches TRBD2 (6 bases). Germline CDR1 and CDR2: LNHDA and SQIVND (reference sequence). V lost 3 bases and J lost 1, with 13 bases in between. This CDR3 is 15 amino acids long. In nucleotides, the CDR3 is TGTGCCAGTAGTATTTCAGCGGGCGGATCCTACGAGCAGTACTTC. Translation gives CASSISAGGSYEQYF.

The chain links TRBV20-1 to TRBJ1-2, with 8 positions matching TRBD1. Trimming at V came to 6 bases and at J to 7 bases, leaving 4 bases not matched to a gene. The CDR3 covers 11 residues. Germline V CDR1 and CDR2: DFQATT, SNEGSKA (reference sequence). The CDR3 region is CSAWTGFGYTF. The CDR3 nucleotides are TGCAGTGCGTGGACAGGGTTTGGCTACACCTTC.

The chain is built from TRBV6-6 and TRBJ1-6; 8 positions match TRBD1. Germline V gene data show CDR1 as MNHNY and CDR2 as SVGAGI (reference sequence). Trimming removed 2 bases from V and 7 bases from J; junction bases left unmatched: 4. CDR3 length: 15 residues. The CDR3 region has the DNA TGTGCCAGCAGTTACCGGACAGGGCCCAATTCACCCCTCCACTTT. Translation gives CASSYRTGPNSPLHF.